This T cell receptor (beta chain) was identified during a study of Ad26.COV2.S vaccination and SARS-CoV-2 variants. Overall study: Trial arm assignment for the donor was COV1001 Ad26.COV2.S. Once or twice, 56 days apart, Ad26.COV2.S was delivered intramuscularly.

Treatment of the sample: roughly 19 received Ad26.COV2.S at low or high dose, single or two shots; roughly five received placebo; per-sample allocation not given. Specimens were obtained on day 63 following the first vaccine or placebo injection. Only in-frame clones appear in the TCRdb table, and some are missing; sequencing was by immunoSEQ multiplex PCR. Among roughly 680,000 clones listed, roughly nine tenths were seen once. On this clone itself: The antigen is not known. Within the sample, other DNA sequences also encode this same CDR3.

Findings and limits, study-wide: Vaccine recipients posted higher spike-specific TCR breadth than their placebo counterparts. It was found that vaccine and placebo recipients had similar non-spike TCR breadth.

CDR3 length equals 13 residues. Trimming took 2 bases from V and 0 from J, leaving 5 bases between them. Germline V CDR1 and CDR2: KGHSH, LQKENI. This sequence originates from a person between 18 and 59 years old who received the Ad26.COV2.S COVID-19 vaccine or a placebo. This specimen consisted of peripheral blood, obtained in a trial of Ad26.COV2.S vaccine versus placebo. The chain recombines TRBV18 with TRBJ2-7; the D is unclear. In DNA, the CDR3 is TGTGCCAGCTCACCAGCTAACTCCTACGAGCAGTACTTC. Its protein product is CASSPANSYEQYF.